This T cell receptor beta chain emerged from a study of blood T cell repertoires in COVID-19. Study details: Collection of acute and convalescent COVID-19 samples took place in the United States, Italy and Spain. PBMCs, B-cell-depleted T cells, or T cells provided the cDNA or gDNA that made up the material.

Germline V CDR1 and CDR2: SGHDT, YYEEEE. Trimming cost V 0 bases and J 7 bases, with 13 bases left between them. The CDR3 has 14 residues. Under the authors' procedure: Quantification of nucleated cells was approximated via reference gene primer amplification. Profiled with immunoSEQ multiplex PCR; TCRdb holds only in-frame clones, not every one. The V and J calls and clone size come from that table; D and trimming were worked out from the DNA. The sample has about 360,000 clones, about 86% seen once; the top ten hold 2.5% to 3%. Sequenced: peripheral blood. The receptor was isolated from a man between 25 and 39 years old with active or convalescent COVID-19. The chain employs TRBV5-6 and TRBJ1-1; D might be TRBD1 (6 bases). This CDR3 reads CASSLEAGANEAFF. CDR3 DNA: TGTGCCAGCAGCTTGGAAGCAGGGGCCAATGAAGCTTTCTTT.